Shown below are 10 T cell receptor beta chains from a single sample sequenced in a study of CD8 T cells in Susac syndrome. RNA in amounts of roughly 0.5 to 1 ug was reverse transcribed with random hexamers. Each CDR3 protein gets one entry after TCRdb re-called the immunoSEQ multiplex PCR reads with MiXCR. The repertoire has approximately 200,000 distinct CDR3 sequences, roughly 95% of them found once; the top ten carry roughly 0.094%. Specimen: CD4+ T cells from PBMCs. The source of these receptors is a human donor with multiple sclerosis.

J is TRBJ2-6 and V is TRBV20-1, with D maybe TRBD2 (5 bases). V gave up 6 bases and J gave up 7 bases, with 13 bases separating them. Per germline, CDR1 DFQATT and CDR2 SNEGSKA (reference sequence). This CDR3 has 13 residues. The DNA for the CDR3 is TGCAGTGCAAGGACTCGGCCTGCCAACGTCCTGACTTTC. Encoded protein: CSARTRPANVLTF.

The chain carries TRBV30 and TRBJ2-5; D uncertain. The CDR3 has 13 residues. The germline V and J ends were trimmed by 0 bases and 2 bases, with 7 bases remaining between them. CDR1 and CDR2 from the germline V gene are GTSNPN and SVGIG (reference sequence). CDR3: CAWSVGYQETQYF. In DNA form, the CDR3 reads TGTGCCTGGAGTGTAGGCTATCAAGAGACCCAGTACTTC.

This clonotype was seen once. This chain connects TRBV7-9 to TRBJ2-3; D gene unclear. The CDR3 runs to 15 residues. Trimming cost V 4 bases and J 6 bases, with 17 bases left between them. Germline loops: CDR1 SEHNR, CDR2 FQNEAQ (reference sequence). In nucleotides, the CDR3 is TGTGCCAGCAGCTCCGACACCTGGCGGTCCGATACGCAGTATTTT. This translates into CASSSDTWRSDTQYF.

The chain links TRBV12-3 or TRBV12-4 to TRBJ1-1; possibly TRBD1 for D (6 bases). The CDR3 is made up of 14 amino acids. V gave up 2 bases and J gave up 7 bases, with 14 bases separating them. The CDR3 sequence: CASSLTGPKVEAFF. CDR3 nucleotides: TGTGCCAGCAGTTTAACAGGGCCCAAGGTTGAAGCTTTCTTT.

The chain links TRBV9 to TRBJ2-7; D gene ambiguous. V lost 4 bases, J lost 3 bases, and 14 bases lay in between. The CDR3 covers 14 residues. Germline V lookup: CDR1 SGDLS, CDR2 YYNGEE. The CDR3 nucleotides read TGTGCCAGCAGCCCCTCGGACGGACGCTACGAGCAGTACTTC. Its translation: CASSPSDGRYEQYF.

This clonotype was found once. The chain couples TRBV30 to TRBJ2-2; weak D call: TRBD1 (5 bases). The CDR3 is 13 amino acids. The germline CDR1 and CDR2 sequences are GTSNPN and SVGIG (reference sequence). V was clipped by 1 base and J by 5 bases, with 8 bases between them. CDR3 DNA sequence: TGTGCCTGGAGTGAACAGGAAACCGGGGAGCTGTTTTTT. Residues: CAWSEQETGELFF.

The chain couples TRBV20-1 to TRBJ1-1; D not resolved. Germline CDR1 DFQATT, CDR2 SNEGSKA (reference sequence). This CDR3 is 13 amino acids long. V lost 0 bases to trimming and J lost 11 bases, with 16 bases between them. CDR3 nucleotides: TGCAGTGCTAGAGATATGGGTCAAGAGGAGGCTTTCTTT. Its protein is CSARDMGQEEAFF.

CDR3 protein: CATSDTLLDTQYF. The CDR3 region has the DNA TGTGCCACCAGTGATACCCTTCTCGATACGCAGTATTTT. The chain uses TRBV24-1 and TRBJ2-3; D not resolved. Per the germline V gene, CDR1 is KGHDR and CDR2 is SFDVKD. This CDR3 has 13 residues. Trimming stripped 3 bases from V and 6 bases from J, with 9 bases between.

The genes are TRBV29-1 and TRBJ2-3; D gene unclear. The germline gives CDR1 SQVTM, CDR2 ANQGSEA. CDR3 size: 13 residues. The ends were cut back, 0 bases at V and 5 bases at J, with 9 bases in the middle. The CDR3 DNA sequence: TGCAGCGTTGAAGAAGGGCGGAGAGATACGCAGTATTTT. It translates to CSVEEGRRDTQYF.

The chain uses TRBV29-1 and TRBJ1-2; D may be TRBD1 (6 bases). The germline V and J ends were trimmed by 6 bases and 2 bases, with 13 bases remaining between them. The CDR3 runs 13 residues. Germline V gene sequence: CDR1 SQVTM, CDR2 ANQGSEA. The CDR3 DNA reads TGCAGCGTCCGATACAGGGAAAACTATGGCTACACCTTC. Encoded protein: CSVRYRENYGYTF.